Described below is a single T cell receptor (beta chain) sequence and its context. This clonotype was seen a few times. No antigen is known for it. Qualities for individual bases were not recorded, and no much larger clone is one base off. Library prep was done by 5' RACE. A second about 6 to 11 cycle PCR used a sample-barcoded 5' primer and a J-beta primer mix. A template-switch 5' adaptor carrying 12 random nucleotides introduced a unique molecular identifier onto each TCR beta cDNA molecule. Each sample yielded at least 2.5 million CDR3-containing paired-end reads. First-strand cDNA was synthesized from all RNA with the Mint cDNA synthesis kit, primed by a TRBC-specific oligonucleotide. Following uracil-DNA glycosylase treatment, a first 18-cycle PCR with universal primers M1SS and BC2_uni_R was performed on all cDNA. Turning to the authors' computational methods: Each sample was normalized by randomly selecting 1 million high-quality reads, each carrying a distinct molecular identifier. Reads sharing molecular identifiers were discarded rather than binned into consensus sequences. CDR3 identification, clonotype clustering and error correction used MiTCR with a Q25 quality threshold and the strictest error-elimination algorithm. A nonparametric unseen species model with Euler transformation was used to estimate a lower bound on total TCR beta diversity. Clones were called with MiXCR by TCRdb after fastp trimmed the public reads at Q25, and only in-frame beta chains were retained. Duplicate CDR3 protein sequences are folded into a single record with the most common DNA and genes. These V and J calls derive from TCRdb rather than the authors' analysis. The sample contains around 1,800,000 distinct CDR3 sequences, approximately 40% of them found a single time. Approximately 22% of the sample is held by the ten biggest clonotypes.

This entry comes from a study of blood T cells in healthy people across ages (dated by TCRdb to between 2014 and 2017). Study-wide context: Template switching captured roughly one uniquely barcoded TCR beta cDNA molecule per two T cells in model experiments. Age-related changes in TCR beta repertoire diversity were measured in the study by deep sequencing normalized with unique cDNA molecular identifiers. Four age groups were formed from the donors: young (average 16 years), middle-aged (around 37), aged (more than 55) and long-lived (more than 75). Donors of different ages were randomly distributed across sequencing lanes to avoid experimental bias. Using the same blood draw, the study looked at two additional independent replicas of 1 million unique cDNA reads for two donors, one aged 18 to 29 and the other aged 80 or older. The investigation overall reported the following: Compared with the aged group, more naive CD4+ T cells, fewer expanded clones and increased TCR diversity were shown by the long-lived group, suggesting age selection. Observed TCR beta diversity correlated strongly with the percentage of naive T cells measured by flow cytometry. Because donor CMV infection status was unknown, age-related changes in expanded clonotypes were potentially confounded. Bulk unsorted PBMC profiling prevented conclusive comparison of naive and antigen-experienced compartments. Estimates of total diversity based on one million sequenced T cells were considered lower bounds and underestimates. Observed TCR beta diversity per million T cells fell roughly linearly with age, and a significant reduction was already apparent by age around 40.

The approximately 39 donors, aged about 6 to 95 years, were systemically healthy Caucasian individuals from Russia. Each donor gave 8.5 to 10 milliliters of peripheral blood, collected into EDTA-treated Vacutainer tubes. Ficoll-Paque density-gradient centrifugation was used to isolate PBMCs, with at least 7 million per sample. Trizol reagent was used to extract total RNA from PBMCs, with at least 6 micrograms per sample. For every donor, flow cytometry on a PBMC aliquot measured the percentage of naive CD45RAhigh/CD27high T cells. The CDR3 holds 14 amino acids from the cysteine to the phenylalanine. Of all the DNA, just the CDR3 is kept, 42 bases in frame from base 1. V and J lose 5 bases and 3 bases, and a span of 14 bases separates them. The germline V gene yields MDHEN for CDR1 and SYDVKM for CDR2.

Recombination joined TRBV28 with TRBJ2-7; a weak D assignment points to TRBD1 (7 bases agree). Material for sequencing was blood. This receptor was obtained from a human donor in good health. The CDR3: CASSRTGEVYEQYF. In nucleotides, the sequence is TGTGCCAGCAGTCGTACAGGGGAGGTCTACGAGCAGTACTTC.